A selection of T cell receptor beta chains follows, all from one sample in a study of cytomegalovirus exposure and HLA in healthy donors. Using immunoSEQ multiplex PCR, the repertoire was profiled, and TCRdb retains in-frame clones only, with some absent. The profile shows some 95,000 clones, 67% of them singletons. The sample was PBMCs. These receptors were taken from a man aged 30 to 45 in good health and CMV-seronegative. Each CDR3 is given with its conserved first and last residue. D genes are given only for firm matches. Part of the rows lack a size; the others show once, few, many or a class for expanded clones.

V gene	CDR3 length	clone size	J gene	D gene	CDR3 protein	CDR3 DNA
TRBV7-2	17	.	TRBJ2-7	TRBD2	CASSTPSGGGHTYEQYF	TGTGCCAGCAGCACTCCTAGCGGGGGGGGGCACACCTACGAGCAGTACTTC
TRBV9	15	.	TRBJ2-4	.	CASSVDGGAKNIQYF	TGTGCCAGCAGCGTAGATGGAGGGGCCAAAAACATTCAGTACTTC
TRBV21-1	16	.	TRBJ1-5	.	CASSPRRRGPGQPQHF	TGTGCCAGCAGCCCTCGGAGGAGGGGGCCCGGTCAGCCCCAGCATTTT
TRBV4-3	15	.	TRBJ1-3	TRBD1	CASSPGQGNGNTIYF	TGCGCCAGCAGCCCCGGACAGGGGAACGGAAACACCATATATTTT
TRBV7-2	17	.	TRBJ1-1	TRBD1	CASSLVWGQGETTEAFF	TGTGCCAGCAGCTTAGTTTGGGGACAGGGTGAGACCACTGAAGCTTTCTTT
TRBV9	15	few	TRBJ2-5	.	CASSVAGRREETQYF	TGTGCCAGCAGCGTAGCTGGGAGGAGGGAAGAGACCCAGTACTTC
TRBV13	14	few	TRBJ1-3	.	CASSLGSSGNTIYF	TGTGCCAGCAGCTTAGGGAGCTCTGGAAACACCATATATTTT
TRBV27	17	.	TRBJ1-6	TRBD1	CASRMDRGSSYNSPLHF	TGTGCCAGCAGGATGGACAGGGGGAGCTCCTATAATTCACCCCTCCACTTT
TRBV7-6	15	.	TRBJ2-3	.	CASSLDGGLADTQYF	TGTGCCAGCAGCTTAGACGGGGGGCTTGCAGATACGCAGTATTTT
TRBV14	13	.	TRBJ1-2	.	CASSQVENYGYTF	TGTGCCAGCAGCCAAGTGGAGAACTATGGCTACACCTTC
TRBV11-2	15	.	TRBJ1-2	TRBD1	CATTQSGQGVYGYTF	TGTGCCACCACCCAGTCGGGACAGGGGGTCTATGGCTACACCTTC
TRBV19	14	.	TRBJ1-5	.	CASSIETEFQPQHF	TGTGCCAGTAGTATAGAGACAGAGTTTCAGCCCCAGCATTTT
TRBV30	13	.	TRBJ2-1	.	CAWSESSYNEQFF	TGTGCCTGGAGTGAGAGCTCCTACAATGAGCAGTTCTTC
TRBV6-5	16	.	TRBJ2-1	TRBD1	CASSYHPGQGLDEQFF	TGTGCCAGCAGTTACCACCCAGGACAGGGGTTGGATGAGCAGTTCTTC
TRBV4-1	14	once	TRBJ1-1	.	CASSDPARGTEAFF	TGCGCCAGCTCCGACCCGGCTAGGGGCACTGAAGCTTTCTTT
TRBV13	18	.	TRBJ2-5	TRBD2	CASSLGVSSGRYQETQYF	TGTGCCAGCAGCTTAGGGGTTTCGAGCGGGAGGTACCAAGAGACCCAGTACTTC
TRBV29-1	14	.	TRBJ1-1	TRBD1	CSVRTGAGNTEAFF	TGCAGCGTAAGGACAGGGGCGGGGAACACTGAAGCTTTCTTT
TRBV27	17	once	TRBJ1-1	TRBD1	CASSSLTGTGWGTEAFF	TGTGCCAGCAGTTCACTAACGGGGACAGGGTGGGGTACTGAAGCTTTCTTT
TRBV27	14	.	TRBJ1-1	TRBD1	CASRKYRGHTEAFF	TGTGCCAGCAGGAAGTACAGGGGTCACACTGAAGCTTTCTTT
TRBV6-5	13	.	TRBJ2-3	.	CASTPNRERAQYF	TGTGCCAGCACCCCAAACAGGGAGAGAGCGCAGTATTTT
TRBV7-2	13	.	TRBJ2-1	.	CASSHGGRNEQFF	TGTGCCAGCAGCCACGGCGGTCGCAATGAGCAGTTCTTC
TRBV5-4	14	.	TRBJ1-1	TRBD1	CASSSRGRGTEAFF	TGTGCCAGCAGCTCCAGGGGGCGGGGTACTGAAGCTTTCTTT
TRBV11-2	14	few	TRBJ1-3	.	CASSPPGAGNTIYF	TGTGCCAGCAGCCCACCGGGGGCTGGAAACACCATATATTTT
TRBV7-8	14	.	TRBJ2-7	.	CASSLGEHSYEQYF	TGTGCCAGCAGCTTAGGGGAGCACTCCTACGAGCAGTACTTC
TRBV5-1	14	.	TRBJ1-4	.	CASSPEGEDEKLFF	TGCGCCAGCAGTCCCGAAGGGGAGGATGAAAAACTGTTTTTT
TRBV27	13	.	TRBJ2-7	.	CASSAGASYEQYF	TGTGCCAGCAGTGCAGGGGCCTCCTACGAGCAGTACTTC
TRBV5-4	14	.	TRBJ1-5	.	CASSFWAGSGPQHF	TGTGCCAGCAGCTTTTGGGCAGGCTCCGGGCCCCAGCATTTT
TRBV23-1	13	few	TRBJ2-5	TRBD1	CASSQQGSETQYF	TGCGCCAGCAGCCAACAGGGGTCGGAGACCCAGTACTTC